Listed here are 27 T cell receptor beta chains from one sample, sequenced in a study of CD8 T cells in Susac syndrome. About 0.5 to 1 ug RNA was reverse transcribed with random hexamers. One entry per CDR3 protein results from TCRdb running MiXCR on the immunoSEQ multiplex PCR reads. The sample consists of 160,000 or so distinct CDR3 sequences, about 94% of them appearing once. Sequenced sample: CD4+ T cells from PBMCs. These receptors were obtained from a human donor in good health.

The CDR3 DNA sequence: TGTGCCAGCAGCTTCGGGACTAGCGTTGGAGAGACCCAGTACTTC. It encodes CASSFGTSVGETQYF. The gene calls are TRBV7-3 and TRBJ2-5, with 10 bases fitting TRBD2. Germline trimming cut 3 bases from V and 4 bases from J; bases unmatched to any gene: 5. Germline V lookup: CDR1 SGHTA, CDR2 FQGTGA. This CDR3 spans 15 amino acids.

The genes are TRBV19 and TRBJ2-2; a possible D gene is TRBD2 (5 bases). Germline V gives CDR1 LNHDA, CDR2 SQIVND (reference sequence). The V end was cut by 6 bases, the J end by 1 base, with 9 bases between. CDR3 length: 14 residues. The CDR3 nucleotides are TGTGCCAGTAGCGGAGGTTTGAACACCGGGGAGCTGTTTTTT. This gives the protein CASSGGLNTGELFF.

V usage is TRBV28 and J usage is TRBJ1-5; 7 positions agree with TRBD1. Germline V gives CDR1 MDHEN, CDR2 SYDVKM. CDR3 length equals 13 residues. V trimming: 7 bases; J trimming: 4 bases; junction bases outside the gene matches: 4. The CDR3 protein is CASTGQTNQPQHF. In DNA form, the CDR3 reads TGTGCCAGCACGGGACAGACTAATCAGCCCCAGCATTTT.

The chain links TRBV7-9 to TRBJ1-4; 9 bases map to TRBD1. V shed 4 bases, J shed 6 bases, and the junction held 6 bases outside the gene matches. Germline V gene data show CDR1 as SEHNR and CDR2 as FQNEAQ (reference sequence). The CDR3 has 15 residues. CDR3 nucleotide sequence: TGTGCCAGCAGCTCAACAGGGGGCGGTGATGAAAAACTGTTTTTT. Encoded protein: CASSSTGGGDEKLFF.

The V call is TRBV7-6, the J call TRBJ2-1; possibly TRBD1 or TRBD2 for D (5 bases each). Germline-derived CDR1 and CDR2 are SGHVS and FNYEAQ. V was pared by 1 base and J by 1 base, with 8 bases between. This CDR3 has 15 residues. CDR3 nucleotide sequence: TGTGCCAGCAGCTTAGGTGGGGGTTCCTACAATGAGCAGTTCTTC. This codes for CASSLGGGSYNEQFF.

The J gene is TRBJ1-1, the V gene TRBV29-1, with D perhaps TRBD1 (5 bases). Germline-derived CDR1 and CDR2 are SQVTM and ANQGSEA. CDR3 length: 12 amino acids. The V end was cut by 3 bases, the J end by 7 bases, with 12 bases between. The CDR3, as DNA: TGCAGCGTTGATCGGGGGTCCTATGAAGCTTTCTTT. It codes for CSVDRGSYEAFF.

The chain recombines TRBV14 with TRBJ2-7, with TRBD1 matching 9 bases. Germline V gene data show CDR1 as SGHDN and CDR2 as FVKESK. This CDR3 has 15 amino acids. V dropped 2 bases and J dropped 2; count of bases not matched to a gene: 4. CDR3 region: CASSQLGQGTYEQYF. CDR3 nucleotides: TGTGCCAGCAGCCAACTGGGACAGGGCACCTACGAGCAGTACTTC.

The V and J genes are TRBV7-3 and TRBJ1-2; D remains ambiguous. Trimming removed 2 bases from V and 2 bases from J, with 9 bases in between. This CDR3 region has 14 residues. The V gene's germline CDR1 is SGHTA and CDR2 FQGTGA. The CDR3 sequence: CASSLRRGNYGYTF. For the CDR3, the DNA is TGTGCCAGCAGCTTACGTCGAGGGAACTATGGCTACACCTTC.

The V call is TRBV28, the J call TRBJ1-2; D gene uncertain. The germline CDR1 and CDR2 sequences are MDHEN and SYDVKM. Trimming removed 3 bases at V and 5 bases at J, with 4 bases between. The CDR3 length is 11 residues. In DNA form, the CDR3 reads TGTGCCAGCAGTTTCAATTATGGCTACACCTTC. Translated, it gives CASSFNYGYTF.

This rearrangement joins TRBV3-1 to TRBJ1-5; D is uncertain. The CDR3 contains 14 residues. Germline values: CDR1 LGHDT, CDR2 YNNKEL (reference sequence). V was pared by 4 bases and J by 1 base, with 8 bases between. CDR3 sequence reads: CASSLSGSNQPQHF. The CDR3 nucleotides are TGTGCCAGCAGCCTGTCGGGAAGCAATCAGCCCCAGCATTTT.

This chain links TRBV20-1 with TRBJ2-1, with 11 bases matching TRBD2. V was pared by 7 bases and J by 4 bases, with 9 bases of the junction left unmatched. There are 15 residues in the CDR3. Germline CDR1 and CDR2: DFQATT and SNEGSKA (reference sequence). The CDR3 spells CSGSPSGGPYNEQFF. The CDR3, as DNA: TGCAGTGGGTCCCCTAGCGGGGGGCCGTACAATGAGCAGTTCTTC.

The rearrangement uses TRBV3-1 and TRBJ2-1; D gene uncertain. The CDR3 has 12 amino acids. V was cut by 6 bases and J by 9 bases, with 12 bases left in between. Per germline, CDR1 LGHDT and CDR2 YNNKEL (reference sequence). The CDR3 DNA follows: TGTGCCAGCAGTCAGTCAGTCAGTGAGCAGTTCTTC. Encoded protein: CASSQSVSEQFF.

The J gene is TRBJ2-7, the V gene TRBV4-1, with D tentatively TRBD2 (6 bases). CDR1 MGHRA and CDR2 YSYEKL come from the germline V gene. Trimming took off 1 base at V and 0 bases at J, with 16 bases between the two ends. The CDR3 is made up of 17 amino acids. CDR3: CASSQVTAGPSSYEQYF. The DNA for the CDR3 is TGCGCCAGCAGCCAAGTTACGGCGGGGCCTAGCTCCTACGAGCAGTACTTC.

This clonotype was found once. J is TRBJ2-2 and V is TRBV15; 11 bases line up with TRBD2. The CDR3 sequence is 19 residues long. Trimming at V came to 0 bases and at J to 3 bases, leaving 9 bases not matched to a gene. Per germline, CDR1 LNHNV and CDR2 YYDKDF (reference sequence). CDR3 nucleotide sequence: TGTGCCACCAGCAGAGAAGTAGGTAGCGGGGGGGCCTACACCGGGGAGCTGTTTTTT. Encoded protein: CATSREVGSGGAYTGELFF.

J is TRBJ1-1 and V is TRBV4-1; D ambiguous. V was shortened by 2 bases and J by 1 base, with 14 bases between the two germline ends. This CDR3 is built from 16 residues. The germline gives CDR1 MGHRA, CDR2 YSYEKL. The CDR3 region has the DNA TGCGCCAGCAGCCAATCCGGTAGGGCGCGGAACACTGAAGCTTTCTTT. Protein sequence: CASSQSGRARNTEAFF.

The genes are TRBV9 and TRBJ2-2; no firm D call. CDR1 and CDR2 (germline): SGDLS, YYNGEE. The length of the CDR3 is 14 residues. Trimming cost V 5 bases and J 6 bases, with 14 bases left between them. This chain's CDR3 is CASRLEPNAGELFF. CDR3 coding DNA: TGTGCCAGCAGGCTAGAGCCAAATGCCGGGGAGCTGTTTTTT.

The CDR3 sequence: CASSFTRGQTEAFF. Written as DNA, the CDR3 is TGTGCCAGCAGCTTTACCAGGGGGCAAACTGAAGCTTTCTTT. This chain uses TRBV11-1 with TRBJ1-1; TRBD1 matches at 8 bases. J gave up 5 bases and V 3 bases, and 5 bases lay outside the gene matches. Germline V lookup: CDR1 SGHAT, CDR2 FQDESV (reference sequence). The CDR3 runs to 14 residues.

V and J are TRBV6-1 and TRBJ1-5, with D tentatively TRBD1 (5 bases). V lost 6 bases to trimming and J lost 4 bases, with 16 bases between them. Germline CDR1 and CDR2: MNHNS and SASEGT. This CDR3 is built from 15 residues. The CDR3 loop reads CASSPWGYGNQPQHF. CDR3 coding DNA: TGTGCCAGCAGCCCTTGGGGGTACGGTAATCAGCCCCAGCATTTT.

The DNA for the CDR3 is TGCAGCGTGGGACAGGGGGCAGGTGAAGCTTTCTTT. Translated: CSVGQGAGEAFF. The chain carries TRBV29-1 and TRBJ1-1; 12 bases align to TRBD1. V lost 6 bases and J lost 7; bases outside the gene matches: 3. The CDR3 spans 12 residues. Per germline, CDR1 SQVTM and CDR2 ANQGSEA. The variable domain in full, completed from reference TRBV29-1 and TRBJ1-1, reads SAVISQKPSRDICQRGTSLTIQCQVDSQVTMMFWYRQQPGQSLTLIATANQGSEATYESGFVIDKFPISRPNLTFSTLTVSNMSPEDSSIYLCSVGQGAGEAFFGQGTRLTVV.

This chain joins TRBV5-1 and TRBJ2-3; no reliable D call. In germline, CDR1 is SGHRS, CDR2 YFSETQ. V lost 0 bases and J 0 bases, leaving 8 bases between the germline ends. The CDR3 runs to 15 residues. The CDR3 DNA is TGCGCCAGCAGCTTGGGGCAGTTTAGCACAGATACGCAGTATTTT. Translation: CASSLGQFSTDTQYF.

V usage is TRBV11-2 and J usage is TRBJ1-2; no clear D gene. V was cut by 4 bases and J by 7 bases, with 13 bases left in between. The length of the CDR3 is 13 residues. Germline V gene sequence: CDR1 SGHAT, CDR2 FQNNGV. The CDR3 sequence: CASSYTEGGGYTF. The DNA for the CDR3 is TGTGCCAGCAGCTACACGGAGGGCGGTGGCTACACCTTC.

The chain recombines TRBV7-9 with TRBJ1-1, with D unresolved. V shed 4 bases and J shed 1 base, with 10 bases lying between them. The CDR3 spans 14 residues. Germline V gene sequence: CDR1 SEHNR, CDR2 FQNEAQ (reference sequence). The CDR3 DNA reads TGTGCCAGCAGCTGGGGTCGGGCGAACACTGAAGCTTTCTTT. Translated: CASSWGRANTEAFF. The full variable domain, in which reference TRBV7-9 and TRBJ1-1 provide the parts outside the CDR3, is DTGVSQNPRHKITKRGQNVTFRCDPISEHNRLYWYRQTLGQGPEFLTYFQNEAQLEKSRLLSDRFSAERPKGSFSTLEIQRTEQGDSAMYLCASSWGRANTEAFFGQGTRLTVV.

The chain carries TRBV30 and TRBJ1-1; no definite D call. CDR3 length: 13 residues. CDR1 is GTSNPN and CDR2 is SVGIG in the germline V gene (reference sequence). Trimming removed 1 base at V and 5 bases at J, with 11 bases between. CDR3 nucleotides: TGTGCCTGGAGTGGTTTTAAGTTGACTGAAGCTTTCTTT. Protein product: CAWSGFKLTEAFF.

CDR3 nucleotide sequence: TGTGCCAGCAGCTCACTGGGTGGCTATGGCTACACCTTC. Residues: CASSSLGGYGYTF. This chain links TRBV28 with TRBJ1-2; D not certain. In germline, CDR1 is MDHEN, CDR2 SYDVKM. This CDR3 is built from 13 residues. V gave up 6 bases and J gave up 4 bases, with 12 bases separating them.

This clonotype came up once. The V and J genes are TRBV18 and TRBJ2-2, with TRBD2 matching 7 bases. There are 18 residues in the CDR3. Germline V CDR1 and CDR2: KGHSH, LQKENI. Trimming at V came to 3 bases and at J to 0 bases, leaving 10 bases not matched to a gene. The CDR3 DNA reads as TGTGCCAGCTCACCGGGAGGGACCTCCCTCGCGAACACCGGGGAGCTGTTTTTT. This gives the protein CASSPGGTSLANTGELFF.

This chain connects TRBV2 to TRBJ1-5, with D uncertain. This CDR3 is 11 amino acids long. Germline values: CDR1 SNHLY, CDR2 FYNNEI. The V end was cut by 8 bases, the J end by 4 bases, with 6 bases between. The CDR3 region is CASGLNQPQHF. Here the CDR3 DNA reads TGTGCCAGCGGCTTAAATCAGCCCCAGCATTTT.

The rearrangement uses TRBV20-1 and TRBJ2-7, with D perhaps TRBD1 (8 bases). This CDR3 region has 14 residues. Looked up from germline, CDR1 is DFQATT and CDR2 is SNEGSKA (reference sequence). Trimming removed 6 bases at V and 5 bases at J, with 20 bases between. The CDR3 loop reads CSAVQGGPRDEQYF. The CDR3 nucleotides are TGCAGTGCGGTACAGGGGGGGCCCCGGGACGAGCAGTACTTC.